These T cell receptor beta chains were read from a single sample in a study of CD8+CD57+ T cells in acquired aplastic anemia. TCRdb re-called the reads with MiXCR, one entry per CDR3 protein. The sample consists of fewer than 250,000 distinct CDR3 sequences, around half of them appearing once. The sequenced sample consisted of sorted CD4+, CD8+, or CD8+CD57+ T cells (not recorded which) from PBMCs. Source of these receptors: a human donor with aplastic anemia. Both conserved end residues are part of each CDR3. A D gene is named only where the DNA matches it firmly. Some rows mark clone size as missing; the rest say once, few, many or name a class of expanded clone.

cdr3_aa: CSARGDSGTGEWYEQYF; cdr3_nt: TGCAGTGCTAGAGGGGACTCAGGGACAGGGGAGTGGTACGAGCAGTACTTC; d_call: TRBD1; clone_size: many; j_call: TRBJ2-7; v_call: TRBV20-1
cdr3_aa: CATSRDRDSAYGQYF; cdr3_nt: TGTGCCACCAGCAGGGACCGGGACTCAGCCTACGGGCAGTACTTC; d_call: NA; clone_size: NA; j_call: TRBJ2-7; v_call: TRBV15
cdr3_aa: CASSSPHRAGLGEGYTF; cdr3_nt: TGTGCCAGCAGCTCCCCTCACAGGGCCGGACTCGGAGAGGGCTACACCTTC; d_call: NA; clone_size: NA; j_call: TRBJ1-2; v_call: TRBV5-6
cdr3_aa: CASSLEEATGLYYGYTF; cdr3_nt: TGTGCCAGCAGCTTAGAAGAAGCCACAGGGTTGTACTATGGCTACACCTTC; d_call: NA; clone_size: many; j_call: TRBJ1-2; v_call: TRBV7-9
cdr3_aa: CASSPQGESYNEQFF; cdr3_nt: TGTGCCAGCAGCCCTCAGGGGGAATCCTACAATGAGCAGTTCTTC; d_call: TRBD1; clone_size: many; j_call: TRBJ2-1; v_call: TRBV9
cdr3_aa: CASNTRGGAEAFF; cdr3_nt: TGTGCCAGCAACACCCGAGGGGGGGCTGAAGCTTTCTTT; d_call: NA; clone_size: NA; j_call: TRBJ1-1; v_call: TRBV2
cdr3_aa: CSASSGRTGYTF; cdr3_nt: TGCAGTGCTTCTAGCGGCAGGACTGGCTACACCTTC; d_call: NA; clone_size: NA; j_call: TRBJ1-2; v_call: TRBV20-1
cdr3_aa: CASSLLGGGQETQYF; cdr3_nt: TGTGCCAGCAGCTTATTGGGCGGTGGACAAGAGACCCAGTACTTC; d_call: NA; clone_size: many; j_call: TRBJ2-5; v_call: TRBV7-2
cdr3_aa: CASSGQELEPQHF; cdr3_nt: TGTGCCAGCAGTGGACAGGAGTTGGAGCCCCAGCATTTT; d_call: TRBD1; clone_size: many; j_call: TRBJ1-5; v_call: TRBV7-9
cdr3_aa: CASSSPQASNTGELFF; cdr3_nt: TGTGCCAGCAGCTCCCCCCAAGCCTCGAACACCGGGGAGCTGTTTTTT; d_call: NA; clone_size: few; j_call: TRBJ2-2; v_call: TRBV13
cdr3_aa: CASSLLRTQTNAQFF; cdr3_nt: TGTGCCAGCAGTTTATTGCGAACCCAGACAAATGCGCAGTTCTTC; d_call: NA; clone_size: NA; j_call: TRBJ2-1; v_call: TRBV27
cdr3_aa: CAWSVPGGAGGYTF; cdr3_nt: TGTGCCTGGAGTGTACCAGGGGGCGCTGGTGGCTACACCTTC; d_call: TRBD1; clone_size: NA; j_call: TRBJ1-2; v_call: TRBV30
cdr3_aa: CASSYDLLSYEQYF; cdr3_nt: TGTGCCAGCAGTTACGACCTACTCTCCTACGAGCAGTACTTC; d_call: NA; clone_size: few; j_call: TRBJ2-7; v_call: TRBV27
cdr3_aa: CASVTVSMNTEAFF; cdr3_nt: TGTGCCAGCGTTACAGTCTCCATGAACACTGAAGCTTTCTTT; d_call: NA; clone_size: once; j_call: TRBJ1-1; v_call: TRBV2
cdr3_aa: CASSNQGQIYEQYF; cdr3_nt: TGTGCCAGTAGTAACCAGGGGCAAATCTACGAGCAGTACTTC; d_call: NA; clone_size: NA; j_call: TRBJ2-7; v_call: TRBV19
cdr3_aa: CATSRGQGGVNNSPLHF; cdr3_nt: TGTGCCACCAGCAGGGGACAGGGAGGGGTCAACAATTCACCCCTCCACTTT; d_call: TRBD1; clone_size: NA; j_call: TRBJ1-6; v_call: TRBV15
cdr3_aa: CASSVGTVSTYNEQFF; cdr3_nt: TGTGCCAGCAGCGTAGGGACAGTTTCTACCTACAATGAGCAGTTCTTC; d_call: NA; clone_size: many; j_call: TRBJ2-1; v_call: TRBV9
cdr3_aa: CASSGWSVKEQFF; cdr3_nt: TGTGCCAGCAGCGGATGGTCGGTAAAGGAGCAGTTCTTC; d_call: NA; clone_size: NA; j_call: TRBJ2-1; v_call: TRBV11-2
cdr3_aa: CASSGSGLPSSYEQYF; cdr3_nt: TGTGCCAGCAGTGGGTCAGGGCTCCCTAGCTCCTACGAGCAGTACTTC; d_call: NA; clone_size: few; j_call: TRBJ2-7; v_call: TRBV6-1
cdr3_aa: CSARASGRVIAFDTQYF; cdr3_nt: TGCAGTGCTAGAGCTAGCGGGAGAGTCATCGCATTCGATACGCAGTATTTT; d_call: TRBD2; clone_size: NA; j_call: TRBJ2-3; v_call: TRBV20-1
cdr3_aa: CASSLGTGSYNQPQHF; cdr3_nt: TGTGCCAGCAGCCTTGGGACAGGGAGTTACAATCAGCCCCAGCATTTT; d_call: TRBD1; clone_size: few; j_call: TRBJ1-5; v_call: TRBV3-1
cdr3_aa: CASSYQREGPVLSTDTQYF; cdr3_nt: TGTGCCAGCAGTTACCAGCGGGAGGGCCCTGTCCTAAGCACAGATACGCAGTATTTT; d_call: TRBD2; clone_size: NA; j_call: TRBJ2-3; v_call: TRBV6-2/TRBV6-3
cdr3_aa: CSARGLAGEQETQYF; cdr3_nt: TGCAGTGCTAGGGGACTAGCGGGAGAACAAGAGACCCAGTACTTC; d_call: TRBD2; clone_size: NA; j_call: TRBJ2-5; v_call: TRBV20-1
cdr3_aa: CASSLAGGGGETQYF; cdr3_nt: TGTGCCAGCAGTTTAGCGGGAGGAGGTGGAGAGACCCAGTACTTC; d_call: NA; clone_size: many; j_call: TRBJ2-5; v_call: TRBV12-3/TRBV12-4
cdr3_aa: CASSNGGDGNIQYF; cdr3_nt: TGTGCCAGCAGTAACGGGGGTGATGGAAACATTCAGTACTTC; d_call: NA; clone_size: once; j_call: TRBJ2-4; v_call: TRBV25-1
cdr3_aa: CASSLTPSSYNEQFF; cdr3_nt: TGTGCCAGCAGCTTAACCCCGAGCTCCTACAATGAGCAGTTCTTC; d_call: NA; clone_size: many; j_call: TRBJ2-1; v_call: TRBV7-3
cdr3_aa: CSARDPSTSGRGTYEQYF; cdr3_nt: TGCAGTGCTAGAGACCCCTCGACTAGCGGGAGAGGGACCTACGAGCAGTACTTC; d_call: TRBD2; clone_size: NA; j_call: TRBJ2-7; v_call: TRBV20-1
cdr3_aa: CATSRDETSGSPLGTQYF; cdr3_nt: TGTGCCACCAGCAGAGATGAGACTAGCGGGAGCCCCTTAGGTACGCAGTATTTT; d_call: TRBD2; clone_size: many; j_call: TRBJ2-3; v_call: TRBV15
cdr3_aa: CAISESDREKLFF; cdr3_nt: TGTGCCATCAGTGAGTCGGACAGGGAAAAACTGTTTTTT; d_call: TRBD1; clone_size: NA; j_call: TRBJ1-4; v_call: TRBV10-3
cdr3_aa: CASSLPIVGRDGYTF; cdr3_nt: TGTGCCAGCAGCTTGCCCATCGTTGGGAGGGATGGCTACACCTTC; d_call: NA; clone_size: NA; j_call: TRBJ1-2; v_call: TRBV5-4
cdr3_aa: CSAKQGVVGYTF; cdr3_nt: TGCAGTGCGAAACAGGGAGTGGTTGGCTACACCTTC; d_call: NA; clone_size: once; j_call: TRBJ1-2; v_call: TRBV20-1
cdr3_aa: CAIRPAGTSGQETQYF; cdr3_nt: TGTGCCATCAGACCTGCCGGGACTAGCGGGCAAGAGACCCAGTACTTC; d_call: TRBD2; clone_size: many; j_call: TRBJ2-5; v_call: TRBV10-3
cdr3_aa: CASRGQSSGEETQYF; cdr3_nt: TGTGCCAGCCGGGGACAGTCTAGCGGGGAAGAGACCCAGTACTTC; d_call: TRBD2; clone_size: many; j_call: TRBJ2-5; v_call: TRBV10-3
cdr3_aa: CAWSVGQGNQPQHF; cdr3_nt: TGTGCCTGGAGTGTAGGGCAGGGCAATCAGCCCCAGCATTTT; d_call: NA; clone_size: few; j_call: TRBJ1-5; v_call: TRBV30
cdr3_aa: CASRKVSPYNGQFF; cdr3_nt: TGTGCCAGCAGGAAGGTTAGCCCCTACAATGGGCAGTTCTTC; d_call: NA; clone_size: few; j_call: TRBJ2-1; v_call: TRBV5-8
cdr3_aa: CASSRLRDIVSAPRNTEAFF; cdr3_nt: TGTGCCAGCAGCCGACTCCGGGACATCGTGAGCGCGCCAAGGAACACTGAAGCTTTCTTT; d_call: NA; clone_size: many; j_call: TRBJ1-1; v_call: TRBV11-2
cdr3_aa: CASSSTENNEQFF; cdr3_nt: TGTGCCAGCAGCTCGACAGAGAATAATGAGCAGTTCTTC; d_call: NA; clone_size: many; j_call: TRBJ2-1; v_call: TRBV7-9
cdr3_aa: CASSTTGETEAFF; cdr3_nt: TGTGCCAGCAGTACGACAGGGGAAACTGAAGCTTTCTTT; d_call: TRBD1; clone_size: NA; j_call: TRBJ1-1; v_call: TRBV25-1
cdr3_aa: CASSYRVQPQHF; cdr3_nt: TGTGCCAGCAGTTACCGGGTTCAGCCCCAGCATTTT; d_call: NA; clone_size: many; j_call: TRBJ1-5; v_call: TRBV6-2/TRBV6-3
cdr3_aa: CANSPSGDREVYEQYF; cdr3_nt: TGTGCCAACTCACCAAGCGGTGACAGGGAGGTCTACGAGCAGTACTTC; d_call: NA; clone_size: once; j_call: TRBJ2-7; v_call: TRBV24-1
cdr3_aa: CASSFGTHSDTQYF; cdr3_nt: TGTGCCAGCAGTTTCGGGACGCATTCAGATACGCAGTATTTT; d_call: NA; clone_size: few; j_call: TRBJ2-3; v_call: TRBV27
cdr3_aa: CASSLSRGKAAGELSF; cdr3_nt: TGTGCCAGCAGCTTAAGCAGGGGGAAAGCAGCCGGGGAGCTGTCTTTT; d_call: TRBD1; clone_size: NA; j_call: TRBJ2-2; v_call: TRBV5-5
cdr3_aa: CASNPPGLAGTTQETQYF; cdr3_nt: TGTGCCAGCAACCCACCCGGACTAGCGGGGACTACACAAGAGACCCAGTACTTC; d_call: TRBD2; clone_size: NA; j_call: TRBJ2-5; v_call: TRBV7-9
cdr3_aa: CASSLAGELGNIQYF; cdr3_nt: TGTGCCAGCAGCTTAGCGGGGGAATTGGGAAACATTCAGTACTTC; d_call: NA; clone_size: few; j_call: TRBJ2-4; v_call: TRBV11-1
cdr3_aa: CATSRPGQGRAFF; cdr3_nt: TGTGCCACCAGCAGACCCGGACAGGGGCGAGCTTTCTTT; d_call: TRBD1; clone_size: many; j_call: TRBJ1-1; v_call: TRBV15
cdr3_aa: CACDETGVRYEQYF; cdr3_nt: TGTGCCTGTGACGAGACAGGGGTGCGCTACGAGCAGTACTTC; d_call: TRBD1; clone_size: few; j_call: TRBJ2-7; v_call: TRBV30
cdr3_aa: CATSPSNNQPQHF; cdr3_nt: TGTGCCACCAGTCCTTCTAACAATCAGCCCCAGCATTTT; d_call: NA; clone_size: NA; j_call: TRBJ1-5; v_call: TRBV15
cdr3_aa: CASTPGQGSASWEQYF; cdr3_nt: TGTGCCAGCACCCCGGGGCAGGGGTCAGCGTCGTGGGAGCAGTACTTC; d_call: NA; clone_size: many; j_call: TRBJ2-7; v_call: TRBV6-6
cdr3_aa: CASSVNRGALF; cdr3_nt: TGTGCCAGCAGTGTAAACAGGGGAGCTCTCTTT; d_call: TRBD1; clone_size: NA; j_call: TRBJ1-1; v_call: TRBV6-1
cdr3_aa: CASSLSYQETQYF; cdr3_nt: TGTGCCAGCAGCCTATCGTACCAAGAGACCCAGTACTTC; d_call: NA; clone_size: NA; j_call: TRBJ2-5; v_call: TRBV7-9
cdr3_aa: CASSGSGGPYEQYF; cdr3_nt: TGTGCCAGCAGCGGTAGCGGGGGACCCTACGAGCAGTACTTC; d_call: TRBD2; clone_size: many; j_call: TRBJ2-7; v_call: TRBV9
cdr3_aa: CATGTVEETQYF; cdr3_nt: TGTGCCACCGGGACAGTAGAAGAGACCCAGTACTTC; d_call: TRBD1; clone_size: NA; j_call: TRBJ2-5; v_call: TRBV7-9
cdr3_aa: CATIPGTLSTDTQYF; cdr3_nt: TGTGCCACCATTCCGGGAACTCTAAGCACAGATACGCAGTATTTT; d_call: NA; clone_size: NA; j_call: TRBJ2-3; v_call: TRBV15
cdr3_aa: CASTQGPQPQHF; cdr3_nt: TGTGCCAGCACCCAGGGACCGCAGCCCCAGCATTTT; d_call: NA; clone_size: few; j_call: TRBJ1-5; v_call: TRBV2
cdr3_aa: CASTDRGQGFGEQYF; cdr3_nt: TGTGCCAGTACTGATAGGGGACAGGGGTTTGGTGAGCAGTACTTC; d_call: TRBD1; clone_size: few; j_call: TRBJ2-7; v_call: TRBV6-5
cdr3_aa: CASSLQVQKTEAFF; cdr3_nt: TGTGCCAGCAGCCTACAGGTTCAGAAAACTGAAGCTTTCTTT; d_call: NA; clone_size: NA; j_call: TRBJ1-1; v_call: TRBV11-2
cdr3_aa: CASSSSGGAQDTQYF; cdr3_nt: TGTGCCAGCAGCTCCAGCGGGGGGGCCCAAGATACGCAGTATTTT; d_call: TRBD2; clone_size: NA; j_call: TRBJ2-3; v_call: TRBV7-2
cdr3_aa: CASSRNSLGNSPLHF; cdr3_nt: TGTGCCAGCAGCCGGAACTCCCTCGGTAATTCACCCCTCCACTTT; d_call: NA; clone_size: many; j_call: TRBJ1-6; v_call: TRBV27
cdr3_aa: CASSEVGDQYNEQFF; cdr3_nt: TGTGCCAGCAGTGAAGTGGGTGACCAGTACAATGAGCAGTTCTTC; d_call: NA; clone_size: once; j_call: TRBJ2-1; v_call: TRBV2